This TCR beta chain was identified during a study of blood T cell repertoires in COVID-19. Study-wide background: Samples representing acute and convalescent COVID-19 were sourced from the United States, Italy and Spain. T cells, B-cell-depleted T cells, or PBMCs supplied cDNA or gDNA.

Trimming cost V 6 bases and J 12 bases; bases outside gene matches: 11. Per germline, CDR1 SGHTA and CDR2 FQGNSA. The CDR3 runs to 15 residues. Original handling: The assay estimated nucleated cells by amplifying reference gene primers. Produced via immunoSEQ multiplex PCR; TCRdb's table is partial and in-frame only. V and J calls and clone size come straight from that table; D and trimming were deduced from the DNA. This table has approximately 15,000 clones, around 80% appearing once. The sequenced material came from peripheral blood. The clonotype comes from a man aged 60-69 years with active or convalescent COVID-19. The chain links TRBV7-2 to TRBJ2-1, with 13 bases lining up with TRBD2. CDR3 region: CASRPTSGGAGVQFF. The CDR3 coding sequence is TGTGCCAGCAGACCCACTAGCGGGGGGGCCGGGGTGCAGTTCTTC.